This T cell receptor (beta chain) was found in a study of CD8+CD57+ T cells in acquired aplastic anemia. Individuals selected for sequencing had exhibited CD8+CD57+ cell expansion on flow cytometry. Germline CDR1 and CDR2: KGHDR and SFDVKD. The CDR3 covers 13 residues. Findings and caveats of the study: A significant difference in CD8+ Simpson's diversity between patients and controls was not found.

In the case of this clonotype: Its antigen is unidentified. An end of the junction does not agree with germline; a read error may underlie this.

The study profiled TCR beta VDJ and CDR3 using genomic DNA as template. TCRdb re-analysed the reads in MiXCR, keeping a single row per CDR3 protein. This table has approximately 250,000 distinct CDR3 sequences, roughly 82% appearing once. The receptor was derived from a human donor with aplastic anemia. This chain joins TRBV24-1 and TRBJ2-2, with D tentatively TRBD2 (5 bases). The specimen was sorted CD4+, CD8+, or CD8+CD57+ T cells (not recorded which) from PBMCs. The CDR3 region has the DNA TGTGCCACCATGGCCGGGGATACGGGTGGACTGTTTTTC. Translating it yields CATMAGDTGGLFF.